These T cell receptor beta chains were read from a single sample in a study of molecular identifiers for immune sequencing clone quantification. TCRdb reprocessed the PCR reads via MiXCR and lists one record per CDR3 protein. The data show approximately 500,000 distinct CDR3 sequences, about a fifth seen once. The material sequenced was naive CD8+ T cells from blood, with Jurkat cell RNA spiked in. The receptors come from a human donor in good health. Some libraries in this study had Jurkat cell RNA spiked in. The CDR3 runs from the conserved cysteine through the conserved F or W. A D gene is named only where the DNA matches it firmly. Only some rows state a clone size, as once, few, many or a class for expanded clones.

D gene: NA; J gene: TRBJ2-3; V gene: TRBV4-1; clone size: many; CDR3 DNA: TGCGCCAGCAGCCAAAAGACCATAAGCACAGATACGCAGTATTTT; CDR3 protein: CASSQKTISTDTQYF
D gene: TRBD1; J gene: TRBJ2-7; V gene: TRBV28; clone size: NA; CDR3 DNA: TGTGCCAGCAGTTCCCTCGACAGGGAAGATCGATCCTACGAGCAGTACTTC; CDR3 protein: CASSSLDREDRSYEQYF
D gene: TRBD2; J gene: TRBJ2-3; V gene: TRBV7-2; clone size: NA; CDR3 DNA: TGTGCCAGAAAAGCGGGAGTGGAGACAGATACGCAGTATTTT; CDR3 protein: CARKAGVETDTQYF
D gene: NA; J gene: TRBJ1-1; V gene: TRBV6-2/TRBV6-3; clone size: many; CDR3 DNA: TGTGCCAGCAGCTGGACACCGAACACTGAAGCTTTCTTT; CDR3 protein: CASSWTPNTEAFF
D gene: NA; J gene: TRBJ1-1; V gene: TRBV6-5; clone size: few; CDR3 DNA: TGTGCCAGCAGCTTACCGGGACGGATTAACACTGAAGCTTTCTTT; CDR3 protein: CASSLPGRINTEAFF
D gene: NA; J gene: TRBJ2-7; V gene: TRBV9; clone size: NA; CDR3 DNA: TGTGCCAGCAGCGGACGCGCGGGCTACGAGCAGTACTTC; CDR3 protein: CASSGRAGYEQYF
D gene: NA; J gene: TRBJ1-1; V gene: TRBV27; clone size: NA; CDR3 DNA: TGTGCCAGCAGTTTATGGTCGGGCACTGGAGCTTTCTTT; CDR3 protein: CASSLWSGTGAFF
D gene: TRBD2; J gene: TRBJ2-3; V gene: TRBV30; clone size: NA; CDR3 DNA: TGTGCCTGGGCTAGCGGCTTTGATAGCACAGATACGCAGTATTTT; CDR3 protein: CAWASGFDSTDTQYF
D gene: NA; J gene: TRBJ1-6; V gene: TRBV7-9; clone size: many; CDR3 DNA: TGTGCCAGCAGCCCCAGGCAGGCTGATTCCTATAATTCACCCCTCCACTTT; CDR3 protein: CASSPRQADSYNSPLHF
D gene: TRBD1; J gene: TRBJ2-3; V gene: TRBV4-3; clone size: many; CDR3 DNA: TGCGCCAGCAGCCAAGATAGACAGGGGTTTGGCACAGATACGCAGTATTTT; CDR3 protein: CASSQDRQGFGTDTQYF